The 18 T cell receptor beta chains given below trace back to one sample, sequenced in a study of blood T cell repertoires in COVID-19. Generated by immunoSEQ multiplex PCR, the TCRdb table keeps only in-frame clones and is missing some. Of more than 140,000 clones in the sample, 65% to 90% are singletons; the top ten hold about 7%. Material for sequencing was peripheral blood. These receptors were collected from a woman aged 45-60 years in a cohort sampled during active or convalescent COVID-19.

V and J are TRBV9 and TRBJ2-1, with 7 bases identical to TRBD1. Germline CDR1 is SGDLS and CDR2 is YYNGEE. The V segment lost 9 bases and the J segment 4 bases; nucleotides outside the gene matches: 10. The CDR3 loop spans 14 amino acids. This CDR3 is CAMLTGTVYNEQFF. The CDR3 bases are TGTGCCATGCTAACAGGGACAGTATACAATGAGCAGTTCTTC.

V usage is TRBV7-8 and J usage is TRBJ1-2; D is possibly TRBD1 (6 bases). Germline loops: CDR1 SGHVS, CDR2 FQNEAQ. The V end was cut by 0 bases, the J end by 4 bases, with 12 bases between. The CDR3 loop spans 15 amino acids. The CDR3 region has the DNA TGTGCCAGCAGCTTAGCTGGGGGGGCAAGCTATGGCTACACCTTC. Protein product: CASSLAGGASYGYTF.

This sequence joins TRBV15 and TRBJ1-5; the match to TRBD1 covers 10 bases. The V and J ends lost 4 bases and 5 bases, in that order; junction bases with no gene match: 8. The CDR3 extends over 16 amino acids. CDR1 and CDR2 from the germline V gene are LNHNV and YYDKDF (reference sequence). CDR3 bases: TGTGCCACCAGCACCTATGGACAGGGGGGATATCAGCCCCAGCATTTT. This gives the protein CATSTYGQGGYQPQHF.

This chain connects TRBV19 to TRBJ2-7; 10 positions match TRBD1. CDR1 is LNHDA and CDR2 is SQIVND in the germline V gene (reference sequence). V dropped 4 bases and J dropped 2; count of bases not matched to a gene: 11. CDR3 length equals 17 residues. The CDR3 DNA reads TGTGCCAGTAGTAAGGGACAGGGGCTAACAACCGCCTACGAGCAGTACTTC. Translated: CASSKGQGLTTAYEQYF.

This clone was found a few times. The genes are TRBV11-1 and TRBJ2-7; D possibly corresponds to TRBD2 (6 bases). Trimming left V 7 bases short and J 2 bases short, with 12 bases between. The CDR3 runs 13 residues. Germline V CDR1 and CDR2: SGHAT, FQDESV (reference sequence). The CDR3 sequence is CASNPSGAYEQYF. CDR3 coding DNA: TGTGCCAGCAATCCCTCGGGGGCCTACGAGCAGTACTTC.

This rearrangement joins TRBV27 to TRBJ1-1; D is unresolved. The CDR3 runs to 13 residues. The V gene lost 5 bases and the J gene lost 2 bases, with 9 bases spanning the gap. Germline V gene lookup returns CDR1 MNHEY and CDR2 SMNVEV (reference sequence). The CDR3 region is CASSLRHNTEAFF. CDR3 nucleotide sequence: TGTGCCAGCAGTCTCAGACACAACACTGAAGCTTTCTTT.

The chain has TRBV6-5 and TRBJ1-2, with D perhaps matching TRBD1 (5 bases). The V and J ends lost 0 bases and 4 bases respectively, with 12 bases between them. The CDR3 runs 15 residues. Germline V lookup: CDR1 MNHEY, CDR2 SVGAGI. CDR3 sequence: CASSYSAGEAYGYTF. The DNA for the CDR3 is TGTGCCAGCAGTTACTCGGCGGGGGAGGCCTATGGCTACACCTTC.

The chain employs TRBV10-3 and TRBJ1-5; D is unresolved. V lost 0 bases and J 1 base, leaving 16 bases between the germline ends. Germline V gives CDR1 ENHRY, CDR2 SYGVKD. The CDR3 is made up of 18 amino acids. This chain's CDR3 is CAISESPGGRVSNQPQHF. Here the CDR3 DNA reads TGTGCCATCAGTGAGTCCCCCGGCGGGAGGGTAAGCAATCAGCCCCAGCATTTT.

The CDR3 nucleotides are TGTGCCACCGCGACAGGGAAAGGCAATCAGCCCCAGCATTTT. Translating it yields CATATGKGNQPQHF. V and J are TRBV19 and TRBJ1-5; 7 positions match TRBD1. From germline, CDR1 is LNHDA and CDR2 SQIVND (reference sequence). V trimming: 10 bases; J trimming: 2 bases; junction bases outside the gene matches: 8. This CDR3 is 14 amino acids long.

V gene TRBV24-1 combines with J gene TRBJ1-1; maybe TRBD1 (5 bases). Trimming pared 3 bases from V and 7 bases from J, leaving 11 bases between. The CDR3 contains 13 residues. Germline V gene sequence: CDR1 KGHDR, CDR2 SFDVKD. The CDR3 DNA reads TGTGCCACCAGTGATCCTAACAGGATTGAAGCTTTCTTT. It specifies CATSDPNRIEAFF.

V usage is TRBV5-1 and J usage is TRBJ2-2; 7 nucleotides align to TRBD2. Germline lookup yields CDR1 SGHRS and CDR2 YFSETQ. This CDR3 has 15 amino acids. With 1 base clipped from V and 6 bases from J, the junction kept 6 bases outside the gene matches. The CDR3 region has the DNA TGCGCCAGCAGCTTGTACGTGGGAGGGGCCGGGGAGCTGTTTTTT. Translated, it gives CASSLYVGGAGELFF.

This chain joins TRBV14 and TRBJ1-5; D ambiguous. Trimming left V 2 bases short and J 7 bases short, with 9 bases between. The CDR3 runs 13 residues. CDR1 and CDR2 (germline): SGHDN, FVKESK. In nucleotides, the CDR3 is TGTGCCAGCAGCCAATCGGGTTCCCAGCCCCAGCATTTT. Residues: CASSQSGSQPQHF.

This clone has only a few counts. The chain joins TRBV19 to TRBJ1-5; unclear D gene. The CDR3 covers 11 residues. V lost 5 bases and J 11 bases, leaving 10 bases between the germline ends. Per germline, CDR1 LNHDA and CDR2 SQIVND (reference sequence). Here the CDR3 DNA reads TGTGCCAGTAGTCCCCCCCCAGCCCAGCATTTT. Its protein is CASSPPPAQHF.

This clone turned up a few times. The chain couples TRBV4-1 to TRBJ2-3; TRBD2 agrees at 9 bases. Germline CDR1 MGHRA, CDR2 YSYEKL. There are 18 residues in the CDR3. V was pared by 0 bases and J by 0 bases, with 7 bases of the junction left unmatched. CDR3 nucleotides: TGCGCCAGCAGCCAAGATCTTGCGACTAGCGGCAGCACAGATACGCAGTATTTT. It specifies CASSQDLATSGSTDTQYF.

The chain is built from TRBV19 and TRBJ1-5; possible D gene TRBD1, 6 bases. The ends were cut back, 4 bases at V and 0 bases at J, with 16 bases in the middle. Looked up from germline, CDR1 is LNHDA and CDR2 is SQIVND (reference sequence). The CDR3 is made up of 17 amino acids. The CDR3 DNA reads as TGTGCCAGTAGTACCTTAACCCAGGGGTATAGCAATCAGCCCCAGCATTTT. Its protein product is CASSTLTQGYSNQPQHF.

The CDR3 spells CASSTYRGLGNNSPLHF. The CDR3 DNA follows: TGTGCCAGCAGCACGTACAGGGGGCTAGGGAATAATTCACCCCTCCACTTT. The rearrangement joins TRBV5-5 to TRBJ1-6; 9 bases agree with TRBD1. V dropped 4 bases and J dropped 5; count of bases not matched to a gene: 10. Germline assignment: CDR1 SGHKS and CDR2 YYEKEE (reference sequence). The CDR3 runs 17 residues.

The rearrangement joins TRBV18 to TRBJ1-2; 8 bases are shared with TRBD1. The V gene's germline CDR1 is KGHSH and CDR2 LQKENI. Losses at the gene ends were 3 bases for V and 4 bases for J; bases not matched to a gene: 16. The CDR3 has 18 amino acids. The CDR3 protein is CASSPLLGTGPLGYGYTF. The CDR3 DNA follows: TGTGCCAGCTCACCTCTGCTCGGGACAGGCCCACTGGGCTATGGCTACACCTTC.

The chain uses TRBV9 and TRBJ2-3; 9 positions match TRBD1. The V and J ends lost 0 bases and 6 bases, in that order; junction bases with no gene match: 8. The CDR3 has 16 residues. Germline CDR1 reads SGDLS; CDR2 reads YYNGEE. The CDR3, as DNA: TGTGCCAGCAGCGTAGGAGGGACAGGGTCTGGCGATACGCAGTATTTT. It is translated as CASSVGGTGSGDTQYF.